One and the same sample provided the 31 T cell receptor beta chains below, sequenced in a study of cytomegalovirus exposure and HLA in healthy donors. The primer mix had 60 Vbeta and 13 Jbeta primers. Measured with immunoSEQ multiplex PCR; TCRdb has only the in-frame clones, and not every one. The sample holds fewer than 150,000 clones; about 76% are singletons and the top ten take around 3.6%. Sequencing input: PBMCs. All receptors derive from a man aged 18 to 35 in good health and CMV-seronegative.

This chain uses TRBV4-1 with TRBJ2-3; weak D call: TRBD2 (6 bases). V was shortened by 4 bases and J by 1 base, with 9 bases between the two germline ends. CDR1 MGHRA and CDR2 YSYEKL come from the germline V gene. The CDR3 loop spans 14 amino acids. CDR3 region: CASSLAEGTDTQYF. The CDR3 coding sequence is TGCGCCAGCAGCCTAGCGGAGGGCACAGATACGCAGTATTTT.

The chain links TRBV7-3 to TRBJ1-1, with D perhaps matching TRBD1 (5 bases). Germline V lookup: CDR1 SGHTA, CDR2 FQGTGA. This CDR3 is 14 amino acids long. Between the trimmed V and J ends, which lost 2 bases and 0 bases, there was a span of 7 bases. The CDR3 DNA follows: TGTGCCAGCAGCTTAGGGGGGTTGAACACTGAAGCTTTCTTT. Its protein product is CASSLGGLNTEAFF.

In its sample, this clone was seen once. CDR3 coding DNA: TGTGCCAGCAGCCTAGGGGTGAGCACAGATACGCAGTATTTT. Protein product: CASSLGVSTDTQYF. The V and J genes are TRBV25-1 and TRBJ2-3, with a weak D call TRBD1 (5 bases). The germline V and J ends were trimmed by 6 bases and 0 bases, with 10 bases remaining between them. Germline CDR1 is MGHDK and CDR2 is SYGVNS. This CDR3 spans 14 amino acids. The full variable domain, completed using reference TRBV25-1 and TRBJ2-3, is EADIYQTPRYLVIGTGKKITLECSQTMGHDKMYWYQQDPGMELHLIHYSYGVNSTEKGDLSSESTVSRIRTEHFPLTLESARPSHTSQYLCASSLGVSTDTQYFGPGTRLTVL.

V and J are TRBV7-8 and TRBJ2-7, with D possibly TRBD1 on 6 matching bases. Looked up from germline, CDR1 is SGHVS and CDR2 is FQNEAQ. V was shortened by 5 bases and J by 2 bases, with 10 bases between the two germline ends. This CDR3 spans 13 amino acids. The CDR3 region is CASSEQGAYEQYF. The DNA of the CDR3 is TGTGCCAGCAGCGAACAGGGAGCCTACGAGCAGTACTTC.

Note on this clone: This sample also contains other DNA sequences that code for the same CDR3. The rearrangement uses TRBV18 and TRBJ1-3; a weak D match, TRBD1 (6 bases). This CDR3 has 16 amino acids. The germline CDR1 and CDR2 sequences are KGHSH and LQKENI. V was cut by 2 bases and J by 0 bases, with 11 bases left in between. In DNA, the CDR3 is TGTGCCAGCTCACCAGGACAGCTCTTCTCTGGAAACACCATATATTTT. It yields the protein CASSPGQLFSGNTIYF.

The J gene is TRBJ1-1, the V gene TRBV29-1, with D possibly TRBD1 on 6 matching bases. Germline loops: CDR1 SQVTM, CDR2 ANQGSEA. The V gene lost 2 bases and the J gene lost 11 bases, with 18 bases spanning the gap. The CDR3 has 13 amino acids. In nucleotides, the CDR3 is TGCAGCGTTGAACTCAGTACAGGGCCTGGGGCTTTCTTT. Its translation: CSVELSTGPGAFF. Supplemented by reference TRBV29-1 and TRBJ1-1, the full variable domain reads SAVISQKPSRDICQRGTSLTIQCQVDSQVTMMFWYRQQPGQSLTLIATANQGSEATYESGFVIDKFPISRPNLTFSTLTVSNMSPEDSSIYLCSVELSTGPGAFFGQGTRLTVV.

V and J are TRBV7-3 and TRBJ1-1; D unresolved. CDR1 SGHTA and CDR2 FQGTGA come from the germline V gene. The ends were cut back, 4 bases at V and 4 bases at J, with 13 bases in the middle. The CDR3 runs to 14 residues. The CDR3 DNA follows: TGTGCCAGCAGCTCGGGTGGTGGTAGCACTGAAGCTTTCTTT. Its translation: CASSSGGGSTEAFF.

The CDR3 DNA reads TGTGCCAGCAGTGAAGACAGGGACACTGAAGCTTTCTTT. Translated, it gives CASSEDRDTEAFF. V is TRBV6-1 and J is TRBJ1-1; a possible D gene is TRBD1 (6 bases). V lost 1 base and J lost 3, with 6 bases in between. Germline V gene lookup returns CDR1 MNHNS and CDR2 SASEGT. The CDR3 is 13 residues long.

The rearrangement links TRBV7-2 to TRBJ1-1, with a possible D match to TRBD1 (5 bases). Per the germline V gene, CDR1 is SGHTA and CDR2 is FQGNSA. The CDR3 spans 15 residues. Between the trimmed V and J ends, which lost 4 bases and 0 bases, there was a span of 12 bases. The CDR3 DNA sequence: TGTGCCAGCAGCTACACCGGGACTGTGAACACTGAAGCTTTCTTT. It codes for CASSYTGTVNTEAFF.

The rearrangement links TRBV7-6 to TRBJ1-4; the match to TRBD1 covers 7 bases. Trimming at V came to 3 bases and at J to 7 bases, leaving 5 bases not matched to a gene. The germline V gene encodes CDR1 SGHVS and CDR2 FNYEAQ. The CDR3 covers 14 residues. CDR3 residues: CASSFDRVGEKLFF. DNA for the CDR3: TGTGCCAGCAGCTTTGACAGGGTGGGTGAAAAACTGTTTTTT.

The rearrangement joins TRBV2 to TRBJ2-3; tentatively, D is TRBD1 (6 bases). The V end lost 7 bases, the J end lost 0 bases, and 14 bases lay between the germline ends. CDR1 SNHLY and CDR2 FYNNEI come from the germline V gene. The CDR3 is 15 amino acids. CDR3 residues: CASKAGTYSTDTQYF. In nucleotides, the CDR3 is TGTGCCAGCAAAGCCGGGACATACAGCACAGATACGCAGTATTTT.

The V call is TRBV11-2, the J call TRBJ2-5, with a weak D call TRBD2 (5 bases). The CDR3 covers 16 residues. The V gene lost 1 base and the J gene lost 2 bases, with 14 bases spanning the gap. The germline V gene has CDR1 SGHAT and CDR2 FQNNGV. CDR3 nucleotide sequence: TGTGCCAGCAGCTTAGTCCCGGACTGGATACAAGAGACCCAGTACTTC. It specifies CASSLVPDWIQETQYF.

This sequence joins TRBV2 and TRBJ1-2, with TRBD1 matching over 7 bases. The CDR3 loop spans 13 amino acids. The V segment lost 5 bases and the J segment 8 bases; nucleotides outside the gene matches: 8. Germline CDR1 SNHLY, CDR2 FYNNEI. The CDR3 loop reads CASSRTGPLGYTF. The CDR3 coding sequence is TGTGCCAGCAGTCGGACAGGCCCCCTCGGCTACACCTTC. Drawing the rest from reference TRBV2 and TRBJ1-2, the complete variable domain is EPEVTQTPSHQVTQMGQEVILRCVPISNHLYFYWYRQILGQKVEFLVSFYNNEISEKSEIFDDQFSVERPDGSNFTLKIRSTKLEDSAMYFCASSRTGPLGYTFGSGTRLTVV.

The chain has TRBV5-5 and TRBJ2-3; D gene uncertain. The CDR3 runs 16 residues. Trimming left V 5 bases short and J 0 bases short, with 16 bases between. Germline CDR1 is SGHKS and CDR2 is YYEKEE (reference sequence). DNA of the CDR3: TGTGCCAGCAGAACCAGAATCACGGAGAGCACAGATACGCAGTATTTT. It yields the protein CASRTRITESTDTQYF. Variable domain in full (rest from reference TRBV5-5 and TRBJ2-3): DAGVTQSPTHLIKTRGQQVTLRCSPISGHKSVSWYQQVLGQGPQFIFQYYEKEERGRGNFPDRFSARQFPNYSSELNVNALLLGDSALYLCASRTRITESTDTQYFGPGTRLTVL.

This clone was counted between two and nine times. The CDR3: CASSLRGGYQETQYF. CDR3 in DNA: TGTGCCAGCAGTTTACGGGGGGGATACCAAGAGACCCAGTACTTC. The chain has TRBV28 and TRBJ2-5, with 8 bases fitting TRBD2. V gave up 2 bases and J gave up 0 bases; unmatched junction bases: 2. The CDR3 is 15 amino acids. Per the germline V gene, CDR1 is MDHEN and CDR2 is SYDVKM. The variable domain in full, completed from reference TRBV28 and TRBJ2-5, reads DVKVTQSSRYLVKRTGEKVFLECVQDMDHENMFWYRQDPGLGLRLIYFSYDVKMKEKGDIPEGYSVSREKKERFSLILESASTNQTSMYLCASSLRGGYQETQYFGPGTRLLVL.

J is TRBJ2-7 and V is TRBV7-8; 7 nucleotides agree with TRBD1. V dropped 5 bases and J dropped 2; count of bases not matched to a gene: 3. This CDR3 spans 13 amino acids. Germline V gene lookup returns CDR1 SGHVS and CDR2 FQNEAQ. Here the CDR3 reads CASSLGTAYEQYF. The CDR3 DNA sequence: TGTGCCAGCAGCCTGGGGACAGCCTACGAGCAGTACTTC.

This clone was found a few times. The chain's CDR3 is CQDKAQRRKNTGELFF. The CDR3 coding sequence is TGTCAGGACAAAGCCCAAAGAAGAAAAAACACCGGGGAGCTGTTTTTT. The chain links TRBV25-1 to TRBJ2-2, with D maybe TRBD1 (5 bases). The CDR3 is 16 amino acids. Germline V CDR1 and CDR2: MGHDK, SYGVNS.

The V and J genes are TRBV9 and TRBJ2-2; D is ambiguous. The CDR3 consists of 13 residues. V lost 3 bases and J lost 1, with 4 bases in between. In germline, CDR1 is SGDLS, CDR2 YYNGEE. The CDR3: CASSARNTGELFF. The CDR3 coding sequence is TGTGCCAGCAGCGCCCGGAACACCGGGGAGCTGTTTTTT.

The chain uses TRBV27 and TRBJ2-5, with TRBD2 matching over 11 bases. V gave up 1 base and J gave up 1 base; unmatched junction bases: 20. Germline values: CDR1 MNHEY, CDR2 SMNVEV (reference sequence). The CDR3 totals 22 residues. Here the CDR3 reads CASSLWGPVGTTSGGLQETQYF. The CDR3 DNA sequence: TGTGCCAGCAGTTTATGGGGGCCAGTGGGGACAACTAGCGGGGGACTCCAAGAGACCCAGTACTTC.

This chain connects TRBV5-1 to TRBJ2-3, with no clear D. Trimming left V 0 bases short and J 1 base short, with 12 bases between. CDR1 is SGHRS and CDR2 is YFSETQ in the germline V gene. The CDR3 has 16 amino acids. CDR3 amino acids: CASSLEPPPGTDTQYF. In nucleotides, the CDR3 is TGCGCCAGCAGCTTGGAGCCACCTCCCGGCACAGATACGCAGTATTTT.

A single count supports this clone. In DNA, the CDR3 is TGTGCCATCAGCAGGACAGGGTCAAGCACAGATACGCAGTATTTT. It codes for CAISRTGSSTDTQYF. This chain uses TRBV10-3 with TRBJ2-3; TRBD1 matches at 8 bases. From germline, CDR1 is ENHRY and CDR2 SYGVKD. The ends lost 6 bases at V and 0 bases at J; junction bases unmatched: 5. The CDR3 is 15 residues long.

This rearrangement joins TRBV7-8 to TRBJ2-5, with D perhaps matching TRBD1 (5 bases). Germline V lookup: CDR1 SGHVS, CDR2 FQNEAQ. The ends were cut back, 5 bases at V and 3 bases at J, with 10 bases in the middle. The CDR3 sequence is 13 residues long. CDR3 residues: CASSDSLKETQYF. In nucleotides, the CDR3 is TGTGCCAGCAGCGACAGTTTGAAAGAGACCCAGTACTTC.

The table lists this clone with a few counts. DNA for the CDR3: TGCGCCAGCAGTGTGCAGGATCACTATGGCTACACCTTC. This codes for CASSVQDHYGYTF. This chain joins TRBV5-1 and TRBJ1-2, with D uncertain. The CDR3 runs to 13 residues. From germline, CDR1 is SGHRS and CDR2 YFSETQ. V shed 5 bases and J shed 3 bases, with 11 bases lying between them. The complete variable domain, with remaining parts taken from reference TRBV5-1 and TRBJ1-2, reads KAGVTQTPRYLIKTRGQQVTLSCSPISGHRSVSWYQQTPGQGLQFLFEYFSETQRNKGNFPGRFSGRQFSNSRSEMNVSTLELGDSALYLCASSVQDHYGYTFGSGTRLTVV.

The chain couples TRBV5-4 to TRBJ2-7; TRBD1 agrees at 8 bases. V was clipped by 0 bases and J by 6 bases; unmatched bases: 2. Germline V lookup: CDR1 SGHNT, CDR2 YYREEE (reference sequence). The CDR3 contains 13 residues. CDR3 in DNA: TGTGCCAGCAGCTTGGTTACAGGGGGCGAGCAGTACTTC. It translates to CASSLVTGGEQYF.

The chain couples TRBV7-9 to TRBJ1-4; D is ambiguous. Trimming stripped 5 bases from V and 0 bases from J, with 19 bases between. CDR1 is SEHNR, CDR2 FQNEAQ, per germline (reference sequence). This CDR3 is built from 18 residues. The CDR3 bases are TGTGCCAGCAGCGAAAACTCGTTCACGGTACCAACTAATGAAAAACTGTTTTTT. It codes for CASSENSFTVPTNEKLFF.

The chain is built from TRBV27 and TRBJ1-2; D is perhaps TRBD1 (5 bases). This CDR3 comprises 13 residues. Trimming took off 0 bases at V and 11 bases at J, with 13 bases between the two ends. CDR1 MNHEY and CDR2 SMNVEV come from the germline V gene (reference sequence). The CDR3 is CASSLSGGPRYTF. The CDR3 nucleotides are TGTGCCAGCAGTTTATCGGGGGGACCCCGGTACACCTTC.

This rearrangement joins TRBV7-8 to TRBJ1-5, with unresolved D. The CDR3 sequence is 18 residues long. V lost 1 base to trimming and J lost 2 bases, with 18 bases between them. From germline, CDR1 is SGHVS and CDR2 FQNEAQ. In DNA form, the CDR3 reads TGTGCCAGCAGCTTAGATCGGTCAGGCGGGGTCGGCAATCAGCCCCAGCATTTT. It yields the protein CASSLDRSGGVGNQPQHF.

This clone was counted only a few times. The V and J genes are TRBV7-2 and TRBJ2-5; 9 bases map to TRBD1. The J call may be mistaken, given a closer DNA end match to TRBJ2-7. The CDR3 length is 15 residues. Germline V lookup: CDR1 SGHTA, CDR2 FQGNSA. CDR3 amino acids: CASSPRTGANYEQYF. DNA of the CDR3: TGTGCCAGCAGCCCGAGGACAGGGGCGAACTACGAGCAGTACTTC.

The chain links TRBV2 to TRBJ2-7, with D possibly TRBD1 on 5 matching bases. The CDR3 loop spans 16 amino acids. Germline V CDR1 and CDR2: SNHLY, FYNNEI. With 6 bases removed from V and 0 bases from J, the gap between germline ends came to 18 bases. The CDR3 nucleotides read TGTGCCAGCAGGCACCCGAAGGGGCGCGCCTCCTACGAGCAGTACTTC. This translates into CASRHPKGRASYEQYF.

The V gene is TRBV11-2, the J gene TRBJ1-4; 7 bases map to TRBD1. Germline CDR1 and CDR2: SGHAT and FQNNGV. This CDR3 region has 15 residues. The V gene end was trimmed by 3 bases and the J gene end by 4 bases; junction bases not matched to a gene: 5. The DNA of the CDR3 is TGTGCCAGCAGCTTTCGGACAGGACTTAATGAAAAACTGTTTTTT. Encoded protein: CASSFRTGLNEKLFF.

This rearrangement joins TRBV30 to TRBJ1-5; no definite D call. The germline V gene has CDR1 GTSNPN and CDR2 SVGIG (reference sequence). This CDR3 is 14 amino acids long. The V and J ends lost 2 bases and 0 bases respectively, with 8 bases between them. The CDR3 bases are TGTGCCTGGAGTAGAGAACTTAGCAATCAGCCCCAGCATTTT. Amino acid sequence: CAWSRELSNQPQHF.